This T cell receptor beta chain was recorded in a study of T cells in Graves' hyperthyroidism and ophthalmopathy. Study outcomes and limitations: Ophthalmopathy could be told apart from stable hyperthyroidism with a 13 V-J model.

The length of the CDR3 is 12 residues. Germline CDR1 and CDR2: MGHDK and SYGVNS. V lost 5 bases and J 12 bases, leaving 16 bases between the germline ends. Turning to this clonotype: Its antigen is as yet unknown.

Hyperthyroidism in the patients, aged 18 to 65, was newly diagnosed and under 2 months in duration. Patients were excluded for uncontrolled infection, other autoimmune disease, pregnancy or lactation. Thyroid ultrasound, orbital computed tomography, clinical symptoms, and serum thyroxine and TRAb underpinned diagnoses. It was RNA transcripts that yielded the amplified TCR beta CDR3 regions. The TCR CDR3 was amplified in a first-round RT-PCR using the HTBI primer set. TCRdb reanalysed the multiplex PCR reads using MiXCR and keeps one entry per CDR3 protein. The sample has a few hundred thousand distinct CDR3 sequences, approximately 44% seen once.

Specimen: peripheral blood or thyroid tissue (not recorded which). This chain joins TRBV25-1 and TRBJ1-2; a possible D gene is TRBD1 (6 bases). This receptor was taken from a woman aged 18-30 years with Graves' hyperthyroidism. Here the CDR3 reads CASSCGRGGHTF. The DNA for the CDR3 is TGTGCCAGCAGTTGCGGACGGGGGGGCCACACCTTC.